Following are 6 T cell receptor beta chains from one sample sequenced in a study of T cells in Graves' hyperthyroidism and ophthalmopathy. What was amplified from RNA transcripts were TCR beta CDR3 regions. The HTBI primer set was used in a first-round RT-PCR of the TCR CDR3. TCRdb re-called the multiplex PCR reads through MiXCR, storing one row per CDR3 protein. Counted here are 350,000 to 500,000 distinct CDR3 sequences, roughly 15% occurring once; the ten biggest clones make up 5% to 6%. Material for sequencing was blood. All receptors come from a woman aged 18-30 years with Graves' hyperthyroidism.

This clonotype has a handful of counts. A much larger clonotype is one base distant, so this may be a read error. The rearrangement links TRBV27 to TRBJ1-2; 7 bases map to TRBD1. This CDR3 has 13 amino acids. Germline V gene data show CDR1 as MNHEY and CDR2 as SMNVEV (reference sequence). The CDR3 DNA reads as TGTGCCGGCAGTTTCGGGACAGCAGATGGCTACACCTTC. Protein product: CAGSFGTADGYTF.

This clonotype was seen only a few times. The V gene is TRBV6-1, the J gene TRBJ2-5; D perhaps matches TRBD1 (6 bases). This CDR3 is 14 amino acids long. The germline V and J ends were trimmed by 6 bases and 5 bases, with 16 bases remaining between them. Germline V gene sequence: CDR1 MNHNS, CDR2 SASEGT. The CDR3 region is CASRQAGAGETQYF. In nucleotides, the CDR3 is TGTGCCAGCAGACAAGCAGGGGCCGGGGAGACCCAGTACTTC.

This clonotype was seen repeatedly, ten times or more. The chain couples TRBV12-3 or TRBV12-4 to TRBJ2-7; D call uncertain. The CDR3 is made up of 14 amino acids. Between the trimmed V and J ends, which lost 5 bases and 7 bases, there was a span of 18 bases. Here the CDR3 DNA reads TGTGCCAGCAGTAGCCGTGAGGAGACGTGGGAGCAGTACTTC. Protein product: CASSSREETWEQYF.

This clonotype showed up many times. V gene TRBV11-2 combines with J gene TRBJ1-2; possible D gene TRBD1, 5 bases. The germline CDR1 and CDR2 sequences are SGHAT and FQNNGV. The CDR3 loop spans 13 amino acids. Trimming removed 0 bases at V and 8 bases at J, with 10 bases between. The CDR3 nucleotides are TGTGCCAGCAGCTTAGAAGGGGTCGGGGGCTACACCTTC. Translated: CASSLEGVGGYTF.

This clonotype was found a few times. This sequence joins TRBV4-1 and TRBJ2-1; 10 bases are shared with TRBD2. With 1 base clipped from V and 3 bases from J, the junction kept 3 bases outside the gene matches. CDR1 and CDR2 from the germline V gene are MGHRA and YSYEKL. CDR3 length equals 16 residues. The CDR3 is CASSQGGLANYNEQFF. The DNA for the CDR3 is TGCGCCAGCAGCCAAGGGGGACTAGCGAACTACAATGAGCAGTTCTTC.

This clonotype was counted many times. The chain couples TRBV3-1 to TRBJ2-5; TRBD1 matches at 9 bases. The CDR3 is 15 residues long. From germline, CDR1 is LGHDT and CDR2 YNNKEL (reference sequence). The V and J ends lost 6 bases and 4 bases, in that order; junction bases with no gene match: 9. The CDR3 region has the DNA TGTGCCAGCAGGACCGGGACAGGGTTCTCAGAGACCCAGTACTTC. Translating gives CASRTGTGFSETQYF.